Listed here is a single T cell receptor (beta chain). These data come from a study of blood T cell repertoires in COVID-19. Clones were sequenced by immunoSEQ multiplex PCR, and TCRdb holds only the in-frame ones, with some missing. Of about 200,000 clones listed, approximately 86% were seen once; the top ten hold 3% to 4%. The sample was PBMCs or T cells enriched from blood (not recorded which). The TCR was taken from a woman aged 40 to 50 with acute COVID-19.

The CDR3: CASTQKLGGGVNTGELFF. DNA of the CDR3: TGTGCCAGCACCCAAAAATTGGGAGGAGGGGTAAACACCGGGGAGCTGTTTTTT. This chain uses TRBV28 with TRBJ2-2; tentative D call: TRBD2 (6 bases). V was trimmed by 7 bases and J by 2 bases, leaving 23 bases between them. This CDR3 is 18 amino acids long. Germline CDR1 is MDHEN and CDR2 is SYDVKM.